The entry that follows covers one T cell receptor (beta chain) sequence. Its specificity is unknown. The junction departs from germline at one end; a sequencing error may be responsible. The study ran its PCR with 60 Vbeta and 13 Jbeta primers. Using immunoSEQ multiplex PCR, the repertoire was profiled, and TCRdb retains in-frame clones only, with some absent. The table has hundreds of thousands of clones, roughly two thirds seen once. This CDR3 spans 13 amino acids. This record belongs to a study of cytomegalovirus exposure and HLA in healthy donors. General study results and limits: Trimming of TCR beta V- and J-genes showed a link, identified in a later analysis, to a missense DCLRE1C variant.

J is TRBJ2-7 and V is TRBV23-1, with D possibly being TRBD1 (5 bases). TRBV23-1 is labeled an ORF, and its function is uncertain. The sequence was collected from a female donor in good health and CMV-seronegative. The sample consisted of PBMCs. The CDR3 is CASSQFDSYGQYF. The CDR3 region has the DNA TGCGCCAGCAGTCAATTTGACAGCTACGGGCAGTACTTC.